The 13 T cell receptor beta chains presented below share a single source sample, sequenced in a study of breast tumors, draining lymph nodes, adjacent tissues. TCRdb fed the multiplex PCR reads into MiXCR, producing one record per CDR3 protein. The sample lists under 300,000 distinct CDR3 sequences, less than 40% seen once, with over 3.5% in the top ten. Axillary draining lymph nodes of breast cancer patients supplied the node samples. The sample consisted of axillary lymph node tissue. The receptors originated from a female donor with breast cancer. Some clones in this sample may be carry-over from other donors' samples.

This clonotype was counted at least ten times. The J gene is TRBJ2-3, the V gene TRBV19; 8 nucleotides agree with TRBD2. V trimming: 6 bases; J trimming: 6 bases; junction bases outside the gene matches: 5. CDR1 is LNHDA, CDR2 SQIVND, per germline (reference sequence). The CDR3 runs to 13 residues. CDR3 sequence (DNA): TGTGCCAGTAGGAGCCGACTAGCGGATACGCAGTATTTT. Protein product: CASRSRLADTQYF. The variable domain in full, with the rest retrieved from reference TRBV19 and TRBJ2-3, is DGGITQSPKYLFRKEGQNVTLSCEQNLNHDAMYWYRQDPGQGLRLIYYSQIVNDFQKGDIAEGYSVSREKKESFPLTVTSAQKNPTAFYLCASRSRLADTQYFGPGTRLTVL.

This clonotype has only a few counts. V and J are TRBV13 and TRBJ2-3; perhaps TRBD1 as D (5 bases). The V gene lost 5 bases and the J gene lost 0 bases, with 12 bases spanning the gap. The CDR3 sequence is 15 residues long. Germline CDR1 is PRHDT and CDR2 is FYEKMQ (reference sequence). CDR3 DNA: TGTGCCAGCAGCCCTCCGACAGCTAGCACAGATACGCAGTATTTT. Translating it yields CASSPPTASTDTQYF.

This clonotype was seen at least ten times. CDR3: CASSDTGDQPQHF. Here the CDR3 DNA reads TGTGCCAGCAGTGATACAGGGGACCAGCCCCAGCATTTT. The rearrangement joins TRBV12-3 or TRBV12-4 to TRBJ1-5, with TRBD1 matching 7 bases. The CDR3 is made up of 13 amino acids. The trim removed 5 bases at V and 7 bases at J, leaving 5 bases unmatched.

This clonotype has a single count. The rearrangement joins TRBV29-1 to TRBJ2-3; TRBD2 matches at 9 bases. The CDR3 length is 14 residues. Per the germline V gene, CDR1 is SQVTM and CDR2 is ANQGSEA. Losses at the gene ends were 7 bases for V and 0 bases for J; bases not matched to a gene: 5. As DNA, the CDR3 is TGCAGCGCTACGACTAGCGGTAGCACAGATACGCAGTATTTT. This translates into CSATTSGSTDTQYF.

The chain recombines TRBV20-1 with TRBJ2-3, with D perhaps TRBD1 (5 bases). The length of the CDR3 is 13 residues. CDR1 and CDR2 from the germline V gene are DFQATT and SNEGSKA (reference sequence). V lost 0 bases and J 4 bases, leaving 8 bases between the germline ends. The CDR3 DNA reads TGCAGTGCTAGAGATAGGGGTGCAGATACGCAGTATTTT. It is translated as CSARDRGADTQYF.

The chain has TRBV7-9 and TRBJ2-6; TRBD2 might be the D (6 bases). The germline gives CDR1 SEHNR, CDR2 FQNEAQ (reference sequence). V was pared by 3 bases and J by 4 bases, with 10 bases between. The CDR3 is made up of 15 amino acids. The CDR3 DNA reads TGTGCCAGCAGCTTTGGAGGGATAGGGGCCAACGTCCTGACTTTC. Its protein is CASSFGGIGANVLTF.

This clonotype was seen more than once but under ten times. The chain is built from TRBV3-1 and TRBJ2-3; unclear D gene. Germline V lookup: CDR1 LGHDT, CDR2 YNNKEL (reference sequence). The V end was cut by 1 base, the J end by 2 bases, with 1 base between. The CDR3 consists of 12 residues. The CDR3 is CASSQVTDTQYF. The CDR3 region has the DNA TGTGCCAGCAGCCAAGTCACAGATACGCAGTATTTT.

This clonotype was counted at least ten times. The genes are TRBV2 and TRBJ1-4; D gene unclear. Looked up from germline, CDR1 is SNHLY and CDR2 is FYNNEI. V shed 4 bases and J shed 0 bases, with 6 bases lying between them. This CDR3 has 14 amino acids. CDR3 DNA: TGTGCCAGCAGTGGACGGGCAACTAATGAAAAACTGTTTTTT. Its protein product is CASSGRATNEKLFF.

The chain combines TRBV27 with TRBJ2-7, with TRBD2 matching 7 bases. Trimming cost V 6 bases and J 3 bases; bases outside gene matches: 5. Germline V gene lookup returns CDR1 MNHEY and CDR2 SMNVEV (reference sequence). The CDR3 is 13 amino acids. The CDR3 loop is CASSNSGIYEQYF. The CDR3 DNA is TGTGCCAGCAGCAACAGCGGGATCTACGAGCAGTACTTC.

This clonotype came up many times. V gene TRBV4-1 combines with J gene TRBJ2-5, with a tentative D call TRBD2 (5 bases). V was trimmed by 5 bases and J by 4 bases, leaving 14 bases between them. The CDR3 length is 14 residues. Germline values: CDR1 MGHRA, CDR2 YSYEKL. Here the CDR3 reads CASSSLRGRETQYF. The CDR3 DNA reads as TGCGCCAGCAGCTCCTTACGGGGTCGAGAGACCCAGTACTTC.

Remarks on this clonotype: One end of the junction does not line up with germline, which may come from a read error. The chain links TRBV2 to TRBJ1-4; TRBD1 might be the D (5 bases). Germline CDR1 SNHLY, CDR2 FYNNEI. This CDR3 region has 13 residues. Here the CDR3 DNA reads TGTGTCAGCACGGGGGGGGTTAATGGAAAACTGTTTTTT. Translating it yields CVSTGGVNGKLFF. Combining the CDR3 with reference TRBV2 and TRBJ1-4 gives the whole variable domain EPEVTQTPSHQVTQMGQEVILRCVPISNHLYFYWYRQILGQKVEFLVSFYNNEISEKSEIFDDQFSVERPDGSNFTLKIRSTKLEDSAMYFCVSTGGVNGKLFFGSGTQLSVL.

This clonotype was picked up many times. The CDR3 DNA reads TGTGCCAGCAGTTTGGAGTCCGACACCGGGGAGCTGTTTTTT. Its translation: CASSLESDTGELFF. The chain joins TRBV12-3 or TRBV12-4 to TRBJ2-2; D remains unclear. There are 14 residues in the CDR3. With 3 bases removed from V and 3 bases from J, the gap between germline ends came to 8 bases.

A few counts support this clonotype. With a much larger clone just one base away, this may be a read error. In this CDR3 the conserved last residue, phenylalanine or tryptophan, is missing, so a read error is likely. The chain uses TRBV7-2 and TRBJ2-1, with 9 nucleotides matching TRBD1. After removal of 8 bases from V and 7 bases from J, the junction contained 9 bases not matched to a gene. This CDR3 spans 14 amino acids. Germline V gene data show CDR1 as SGHTA and CDR2 as FQGNSA. The CDR3 reads CASLPDRGGNEQFL. DNA for the CDR3: TGTGCCAGCCTACCGGACAGGGGAGGGAATGAGCAGTTCCTC.